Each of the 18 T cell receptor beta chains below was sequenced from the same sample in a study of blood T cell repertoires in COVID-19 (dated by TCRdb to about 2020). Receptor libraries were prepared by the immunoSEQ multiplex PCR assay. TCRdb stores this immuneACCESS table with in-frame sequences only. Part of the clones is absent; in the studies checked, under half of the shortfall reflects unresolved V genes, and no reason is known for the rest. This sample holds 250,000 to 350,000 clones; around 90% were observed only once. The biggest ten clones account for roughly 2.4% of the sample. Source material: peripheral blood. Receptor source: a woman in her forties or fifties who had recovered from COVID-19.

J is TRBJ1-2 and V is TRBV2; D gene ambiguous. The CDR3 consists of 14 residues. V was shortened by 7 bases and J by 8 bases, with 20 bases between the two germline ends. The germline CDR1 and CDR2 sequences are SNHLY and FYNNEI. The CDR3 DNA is TGTGCCAGCATAAAAGCCCGACTCGATCCCGGCTACACCTTC. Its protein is CASIKARLDPGYTF.

The CDR3, as DNA: TGTGCCAGCAGCTTTTGGAGGACAGAGAACACCGGGGAGCTGTTTTTT. It yields the protein CASSFWRTENTGELFF. The chain links TRBV5-6 to TRBJ2-2; D is perhaps TRBD1 (6 bases). The ends were cut back, 2 bases at V and 1 base at J, with 12 bases in the middle. This CDR3 comprises 16 residues. Per germline, CDR1 SGHDT and CDR2 YYEEEE. Supplemented by reference TRBV5-6 and TRBJ2-2, the full variable domain reads DAGVTQSPTHLIKTRGQQVTLRCSPKSGHDTVSWYQQALGQGPQFIFQYYEEEERQRGNFPDRFSGHQFPNYSSELNVNALLLGDSALYLCASSFWRTENTGELFFGEGSRLTVL.

This CDR3 reads CASRGQGSLSTIYF. The CDR3 DNA is TGTGCCAGCAGAGGACAGGGAAGTCTGAGCACCATATATTTT. The chain joins TRBV6-5 to TRBJ1-3; 8 bases line up with TRBD1. CDR1 and CDR2 (germline): MNHEY, SVGAGI. V dropped 6 bases and J dropped 9; count of bases not matched to a gene: 10. CDR3 length equals 14 residues.

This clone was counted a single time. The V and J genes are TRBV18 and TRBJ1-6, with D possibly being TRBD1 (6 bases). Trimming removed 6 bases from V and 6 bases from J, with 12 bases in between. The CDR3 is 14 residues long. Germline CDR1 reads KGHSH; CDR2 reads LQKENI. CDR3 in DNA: TGTGCCAGCTCCCCCGGGACACCTAATTCACCCCTCCACTTT. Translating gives CASSPGTPNSPLHF.

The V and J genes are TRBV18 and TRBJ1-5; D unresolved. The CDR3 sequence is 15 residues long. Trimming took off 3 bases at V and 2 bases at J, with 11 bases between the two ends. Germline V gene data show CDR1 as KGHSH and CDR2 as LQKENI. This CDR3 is CASSPGWGGNQPQHF. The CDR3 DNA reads TGTGCCAGCTCACCTGGATGGGGAGGCAATCAGCCCCAGCATTTT.

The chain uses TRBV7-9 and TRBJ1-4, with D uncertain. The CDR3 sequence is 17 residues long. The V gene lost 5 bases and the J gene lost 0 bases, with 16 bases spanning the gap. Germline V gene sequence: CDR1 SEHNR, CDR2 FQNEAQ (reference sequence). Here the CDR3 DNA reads TGTGCCAGCAGCCGGGGATCTGGGAGATCAACTAATGAAAAACTGTTTTTT. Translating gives CASSRGSGRSTNEKLFF.

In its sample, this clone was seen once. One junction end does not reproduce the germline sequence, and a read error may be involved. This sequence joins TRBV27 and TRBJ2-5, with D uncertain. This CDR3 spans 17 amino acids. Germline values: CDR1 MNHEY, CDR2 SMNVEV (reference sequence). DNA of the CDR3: TGTGCCAGCAGTTCCACTAAATTGTCCCTGAATGGAGAGTCCCAGTACTTC. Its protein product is CASSSTKLSLNGESQYF.

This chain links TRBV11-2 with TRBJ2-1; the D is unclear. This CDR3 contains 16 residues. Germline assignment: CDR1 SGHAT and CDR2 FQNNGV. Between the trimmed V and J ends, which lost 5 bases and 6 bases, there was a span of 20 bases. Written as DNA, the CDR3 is TGTGCCAGCAGCAGAGTACGAGGTCCGGCTACCAATGAGCAGTTCTTC. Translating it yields CASSRVRGPATNEQFF.

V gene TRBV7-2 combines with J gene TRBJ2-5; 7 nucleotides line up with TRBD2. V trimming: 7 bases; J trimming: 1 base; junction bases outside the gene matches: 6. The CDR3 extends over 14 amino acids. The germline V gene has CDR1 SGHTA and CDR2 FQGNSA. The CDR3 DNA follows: TGTGCCAGCAACTCCCGGGGGGTCCAAGAGACCCAGTACTTC. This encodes CASNSRGVQETQYF.

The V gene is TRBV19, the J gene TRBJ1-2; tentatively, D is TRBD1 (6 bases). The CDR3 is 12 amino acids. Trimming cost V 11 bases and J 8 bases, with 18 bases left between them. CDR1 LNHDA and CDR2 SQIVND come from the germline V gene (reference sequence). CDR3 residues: CAGNDRLGGYTF. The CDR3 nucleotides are TGTGCCGGGAACGACAGGCTAGGAGGCTACACCTTC. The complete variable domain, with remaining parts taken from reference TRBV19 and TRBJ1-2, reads DGGITQSPKYLFRKEGQNVTLSCEQNLNHDAMYWYRQDPGQGLRLIYYSQIVNDFQKGDIAEGYSVSREKKESFPLTVTSAQKNPTAFYLCAGNDRLGGYTFGSGTRLTVV.

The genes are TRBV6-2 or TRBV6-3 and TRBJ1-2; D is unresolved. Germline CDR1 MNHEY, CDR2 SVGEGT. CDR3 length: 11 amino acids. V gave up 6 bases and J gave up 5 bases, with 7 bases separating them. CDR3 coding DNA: TGTGCCAGCAGCACCCAGTATGGCTACACCTTC. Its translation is CASSTQYGYTF.

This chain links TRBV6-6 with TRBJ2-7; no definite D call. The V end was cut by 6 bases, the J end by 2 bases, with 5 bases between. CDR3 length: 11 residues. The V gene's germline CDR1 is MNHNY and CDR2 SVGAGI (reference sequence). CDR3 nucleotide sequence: TGTGCCAGCAGGGGCGCCTACGAGCAGTACTTC. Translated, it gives CASRGAYEQYF.

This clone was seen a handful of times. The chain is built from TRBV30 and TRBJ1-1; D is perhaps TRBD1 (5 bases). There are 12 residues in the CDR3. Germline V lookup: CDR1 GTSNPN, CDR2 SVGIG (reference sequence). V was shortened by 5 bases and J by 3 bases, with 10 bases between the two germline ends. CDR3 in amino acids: CAWLRQYTEAFF. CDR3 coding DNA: TGTGCCTGGCTAAGACAGTACACTGAAGCTTTCTTT.

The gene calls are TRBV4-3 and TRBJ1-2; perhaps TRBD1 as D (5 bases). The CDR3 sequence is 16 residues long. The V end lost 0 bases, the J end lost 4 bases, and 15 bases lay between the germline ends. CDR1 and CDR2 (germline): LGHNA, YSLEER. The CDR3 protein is CASSQDAAGLIYGYTF. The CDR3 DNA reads TGCGCCAGCAGCCAAGATGCGGCAGGGTTGATCTATGGCTACACCTTC.

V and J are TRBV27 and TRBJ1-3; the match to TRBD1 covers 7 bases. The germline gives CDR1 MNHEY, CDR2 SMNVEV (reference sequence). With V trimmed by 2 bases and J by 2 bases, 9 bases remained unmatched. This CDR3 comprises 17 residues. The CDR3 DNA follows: TGTGCCAGCAGTTTACCCTGGGACAGTCGCCCTGGAAACACCATATATTTT. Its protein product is CASSLPWDSRPGNTIYF.

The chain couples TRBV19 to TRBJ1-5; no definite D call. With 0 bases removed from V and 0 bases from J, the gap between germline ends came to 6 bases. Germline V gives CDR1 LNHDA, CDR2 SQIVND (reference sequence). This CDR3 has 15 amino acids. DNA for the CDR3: TGTGCCAGTAGTATAGATCGAGATAGCAATCAGCCCCAGCATTTT. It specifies CASSIDRDSNQPQHF.

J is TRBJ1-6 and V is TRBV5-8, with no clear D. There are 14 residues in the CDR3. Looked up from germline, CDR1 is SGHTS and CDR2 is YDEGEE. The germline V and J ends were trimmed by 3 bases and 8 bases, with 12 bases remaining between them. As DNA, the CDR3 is TGTGCCAGCAGCTCCCCCACTCGAGATTCACCCCTCCACTTT. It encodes CASSSPTRDSPLHF.

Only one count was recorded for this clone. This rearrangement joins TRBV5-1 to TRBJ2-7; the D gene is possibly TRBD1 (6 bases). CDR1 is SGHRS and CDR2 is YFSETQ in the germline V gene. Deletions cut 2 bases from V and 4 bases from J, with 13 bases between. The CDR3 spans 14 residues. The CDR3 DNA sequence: TGCGCCAGCAGCTTTGGGCAGGGGATGTACGAGCAGTACTTC. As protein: CASSFGQGMYEQYF.